This T cell receptor beta chain is from a study of naive and memory T cell subsets. Separate alpha and beta amplification began at the second PCR step. Effector memory cells were sorted as CD45RA-CD27-, EMRA cells as CD45RA+CD27-. Two oligonucleotides, mixed equimolar, formed the beta constant-region primer covering TRBC1 and TRBC2. Nested alpha and beta constant-region primers with the SP2 primer drove four PCR rounds on ligated cDNA. A 12-nucleotide UMI and the SP2 primer were added to the cDNA 3' end by oligonucleotide ligation. Each CDR3 protein gets one entry after TCRdb re-called the UMI-ligation and nested PCR reads with MiXCR. The sample yields 3,500 to 5,500 distinct CDR3 sequences, roughly 5.5% seen once. This clonotype was seen ten or more times. Sequenced input: effector memory CD8+ T cells from blood. Subset specified: effector memory, CD45RA- CD27-. The clonotype originates from a human donor in good health.

This chain's CDR3 is CSTGETYEQYF. CDR3 bases: TGCTCAACAGGGGAGACCTACGAGCAGTACTTC. This chain uses TRBV29-1 with TRBJ2-7; 7 bases are a match to TRBD1. This CDR3 comprises 11 residues. Germline-derived CDR1 and CDR2 are SQVTM and ANQGSEA.